This TCR beta chain appears in the sequencing data of a study of tumor-infiltrating lymphocytes in primary liver carcinoma. Study-wide context: The cohort included men and women aged 30 to 69 years.

Both RNA and DNA were isolated together from around 20-30 mg of bulk tissue that had not been sorted. Total RNA amounting to 500 ng was the source from which TCR beta cDNA was made with a constant-region primer. TCR beta libraries came from three nested multiplex PCR rounds using slightly modified ARM-PCR. PCR rounds one and two used TRBV1-TRBV30 forward primers with a C-beta reverse primer for around 10 cycles each. MiXCR, applied by TCRdb to the multiplex PCR reads, yields one record per CDR3 protein. The sample has 95,000 to 150,000 distinct CDR3 sequences; around 62% are singletons. The CDR3 sequence is 12 residues long. As for this clonotype: At one end, the junction sequence differs from germline, possibly due to a read error.

The TCR originated in a woman between 55 and 75 years old with primary liver carcinoma and hepatitis B virus infection. The sample comprised liver tumor tissue from sampling region 1. Documented subset: tumor region T1, superior pole. This chain joins TRBV12-3 or TRBV12-4 and TRBJ2-3, with D perhaps being TRBD1 or TRBD2 (5 bases each). This chain's CDR3 is CACSSLGGTQYF. CDR3 bases: TGTGCCTGCAGTTCCCTTGGGGGTACGCAGTATTTT.